The 25 T cell receptor beta chains below were found in one sample sequenced in a study of OX40 agonist ivuxolimab in advanced cancers. The data were produced by immunoSEQ multiplex PCR, yet TCRdb's version contains in-frame clones alone and is incomplete. Here the sample spans about 76,000 clones, 85% to 90% being singletons. The specimen was CD4+ or CD8+ T cells sorted from blood, collected in a trial of the OX40 agonist ivuxolimab. The receptor source for this set is an adult with an advanced solid tumor such as melanoma, head and neck, liver or kidney cancer.

V and J are TRBV29-1 and TRBJ2-2, with 7 bases lining up with TRBD1. Trimming cost V 4 bases and J 2 bases; bases outside gene matches: 10. This CDR3 region has 16 residues. The V gene's germline CDR1 is SQVTM and CDR2 ANQGSEA. The DNA for the CDR3 is TGCAGCGTTGGCCCCACGAGACAGGGTAACACCGGGGAGCTGTTTTTT. Protein product: CSVGPTRQGNTGELFF.

This clone was seen just once. The genes are TRBV7-2 and TRBJ2-3; D may match TRBD1 or TRBD2 (7 bases each). Germline V CDR1 and CDR2: SGHTA, FQGNSA. CDR3 length: 14 amino acids. Trimming removed 5 bases at V and 5 bases at J, with 14 bases between. The CDR3 region is CASSRGGGEDTQYF. The CDR3 DNA reads as TGTGCCAGCAGCCGGGGAGGGGGCGAAGATACGCAGTATTTT.

In its sample, this clone was seen once. The genes are TRBV27 and TRBJ2-7; possible D gene TRBD1, 6 bases. Germline CDR1 is MNHEY and CDR2 is SMNVEV (reference sequence). The ends were cut back, 3 bases at V and 0 bases at J, with 12 bases in the middle. This CDR3 is 15 amino acids long. CDR3 residues: CASSFGGGLSYEQYF. CDR3 DNA: TGTGCCAGCAGTTTCGGTGGGGGCCTCTCCTACGAGCAGTACTTC.

CDR3 protein: CAWGQGGGDKNIQYF. The CDR3 bases are TGTGCCTGGGGCCAAGGCGGGGGGGACAAAAACATTCAGTACTTC. This chain connects TRBV30 to TRBJ2-4; 9 positions match TRBD2. V lost 5 bases to trimming and J lost 3 bases; unmatched junction nucleotides: 8. The CDR3 extends over 15 amino acids. Per the germline V gene, CDR1 is GTSNPN and CDR2 is SVGIG (reference sequence). Together with reference TRBV30 and TRBJ2-4, the CDR3 gives the full variable domain: SQTIHQWPATLVQPVGSPLSLECTVEGTSNPNLYWYRQAAGRGLQLLFYSVGIGQISSEVPQNLSASRPQDRQFILSSKKLLLSDSGFYLCAWGQGGGDKNIQYFGAGTRLSVL.

The chain carries TRBV18 and TRBJ2-7; weak D call: TRBD2 (6 bases). V was cut by 4 bases and J by 1 base, with 11 bases left in between. The CDR3 runs 14 residues. Germline V gene sequence: CDR1 KGHSH, CDR2 LQKENI. The CDR3 bases are TGTGCCAGCTCACTAGCGGATCAATCCTACGAGCAGTACTTC. Its protein product is CASSLADQSYEQYF.

The rearrangement joins TRBV10-3 to TRBJ2-5, with 8 bases matching TRBD1. Germline lookup yields CDR1 ENHRY and CDR2 SYGVKD. Trimming at V came to 2 bases and at J to 5 bases, leaving 1 base not matched to a gene. The CDR3 is 13 amino acids. CDR3 loop: CAISEQGAETQYF. In DNA, the CDR3 is TGTGCCATCAGTGAGCAGGGGGCGGAGACCCAGTACTTC.

The chain joins TRBV6-1 to TRBJ2-5; 7 bases are a match to TRBD2. There are 17 residues in the CDR3. J gave up 1 base and V 0 bases, and 8 bases lay outside the gene matches. The germline V gene encodes CDR1 MNHNS and CDR2 SASEGT. CDR3 protein: CASSEAGAGQAQETQYF. The CDR3 nucleotides are TGTGCCAGCAGTGAAGCCGGAGCGGGGCAAGCCCAAGAGACCCAGTACTTC.

The chain uses TRBV19 and TRBJ2-1; D might be TRBD1 or TRBD2, each matching 6 bases. CDR1 and CDR2 from the germline V gene are LNHDA and SQIVND (reference sequence). V was cut by 6 bases and J by 12 bases, with 24 bases left in between. The CDR3 totals 15 residues. The CDR3 DNA sequence: TGTGCCAGTAGCCCGTGGGGTTTGGAGGGGGGCGGGCAGTTCTTC. Residues: CASSPWGLEGGGQFF.

The chain carries TRBV5-5 and TRBJ2-1; 7 bases map to TRBD2. This CDR3 is built from 13 residues. Germline loops: CDR1 SGHKS, CDR2 YYEKEE (reference sequence). Losses at the gene ends were 4 bases for V and 7 bases for J; bases not matched to a gene: 5. The DNA for the CDR3 is TGTGCCAGCAGCCTCCTCGGGAGGAATGAGCAGTTCTTC. Protein product: CASSLLGRNEQFF.

The CDR3 DNA reads as TGTGCCAGCAGCCTACAGGGAAAGATCCATAATTCACCCCTCCACTTT. Protein sequence: CASSLQGKIHNSPLHF. The chain has TRBV27 and TRBJ1-6, with a tentative D call TRBD1 (6 bases). The CDR3 totals 16 residues. V shed 6 bases and J shed 5 bases, with 17 bases lying between them. CDR1 is MNHEY and CDR2 is SMNVEV in the germline V gene (reference sequence).

This clone was found once. V and J are TRBV7-9 and TRBJ2-3; TRBD2 matches 11 bases. V shed 5 bases and J 0 bases; nucleotides not matched to a gene: 10. This CDR3 has 18 amino acids. The germline V gene encodes CDR1 SEHNR and CDR2 FQNEAQ (reference sequence). The CDR3 region has the DNA TGTGCCAGCAGCCCAGGGACTAGCGGAGGCACTAGCACAGATACGCAGTATTTT. Translating gives CASSPGTSGGTSTDTQYF.

V is TRBV11-2 and J is TRBJ1-1; D is perhaps TRBD1 (5 bases). The CDR3 spans 13 residues. Germline assignment: CDR1 SGHAT and CDR2 FQNNGV. V gave up 6 bases and J gave up 1 base, with 9 bases separating them. CDR3 loop: CASRFRGNTEAFF. The CDR3 nucleotides are TGTGCCAGCAGGTTTAGGGGGAACACTGAAGCTTTCTTT.

The chain uses TRBV4-1 and TRBJ2-5, with 13 bases that match TRBD2. The end of the DNA is better explained by TRBJ2-7, so the J call may be wrong. The CDR3 consists of 19 residues. The germline V gene has CDR1 MGHRA and CDR2 YSYEKL. The CDR3 DNA follows: TGCGCCAGCAGCAGGGGACTAGCGGGACGGGCCCCTTCCCGACACGAGCAGTACTTC. Its translation: CASSRGLAGRAPSRHEQYF.

V is TRBV6-1 and J is TRBJ2-5; the D gene is possibly TRBD2 (6 bases). Trimming shortened V by 2 bases and J by 2 bases, and 18 bases separated the two germline ends. The germline V gene encodes CDR1 MNHNS and CDR2 SASEGT. The CDR3 consists of 17 residues. The CDR3 DNA reads as TGTGCCAGCAGTGAATCGGGGCTAGCGCCGCCTCAAGAGACCCAGTACTTC. Translated: CASSESGLAPPQETQYF.

This sequence joins TRBV15 and TRBJ2-7; the D gene is possibly TRBD2 (5 bases). This CDR3 has 16 amino acids. V was shortened by 0 bases and J by 4 bases, with 16 bases between the two germline ends. CDR1 and CDR2 from the germline V gene are LNHNV and YYDKDF (reference sequence). CDR3 sequence reads: CATSRDSGSEGYEQYF. CDR3 DNA: TGTGCCACCAGCAGAGATTCGGGCAGCGAGGGTTACGAGCAGTACTTC.

For this clone: Its ends do not fully match the called genes, so a read error is possible. This sequence joins TRBV7-7 and TRBJ2-7, with a weak D call TRBD2 (5 bases). Germline assignment: CDR1 SSHAT and CDR2 FNYEAQ (reference sequence). The CDR3 runs 14 residues. CDR3 DNA: TGTGCTAGCAGCCGGACTCTCACCTCCTACGAGCAGTACTTC. Amino acids: CASSRTLTSYEQYF.

As concerns this clone: Other nucleotide sequences in the sample specify the same CDR3. The V and J genes are TRBV18 and TRBJ2-7; D might be TRBD2 (6 bases). CDR3 length: 14 residues. The germline V gene has CDR1 KGHSH and CDR2 LQKENI. V shed 2 bases and J shed 6 bases, with 14 bases lying between them. The CDR3 sequence is CASSPGGGAREQYF. CDR3 sequence (DNA): TGTGCCAGCTCACCAGGTGGAGGGGCTCGCGAGCAGTACTTC.

The CDR3 sequence: CASSLWDSPSAGELFF. CDR3 nucleotide sequence: TGTGCCAGCAGTTTATGGGACAGCCCGAGCGCCGGGGAGCTGTTTTTT. This chain uses TRBV27 with TRBJ2-2, with 7 bases aligning to TRBD1. V shed 1 base and J 6 bases; nucleotides not matched to a gene: 8. Germline CDR1 and CDR2: MNHEY and SMNVEV (reference sequence). The CDR3 spans 16 residues.

V gene TRBV7-6 combines with J gene TRBJ2-2; unclear D gene. The germline V gene encodes CDR1 SGHVS and CDR2 FNYEAQ. The V and J ends lost 1 base and 1 base respectively, with 10 bases between them. The CDR3 runs 16 residues. Here the CDR3 DNA reads TGTGCCAGCAGCTTAGTTAGGGTACTGAACACCGGGGAGCTGTTTTTT. This encodes CASSLVRVLNTGELFF.

This sequence joins TRBV27 and TRBJ2-3; 7 nucleotides align to TRBD2. This CDR3 region has 18 residues. After removal of 3 bases from V and 3 bases from J, the junction contained 15 bases not matched to a gene. Per the germline V gene, CDR1 is MNHEY and CDR2 is SMNVEV (reference sequence). CDR3 protein: CASSFPLGRERPTDTQYF. For the CDR3, the DNA is TGTGCCAGCAGTTTCCCCTTGGGGCGGGAGAGGCCTACAGATACGCAGTATTTT.

The chain uses TRBV18 and TRBJ1-4, with D unclear. Germline-derived CDR1 and CDR2 are KGHSH and LQKENI. There are 14 residues in the CDR3. Between the trimmed V and J ends, which lost 3 bases and 0 bases, there was a span of 5 bases. The CDR3 here is CASSPDTTNEKLFF. The CDR3 region has the DNA TGTGCCAGCTCACCTGACACAACTAATGAAAAACTGTTTTTT.

This clone was seen just once. This rearrangement joins TRBV5-1 to TRBJ2-5; no definite D call. The CDR3 runs 12 residues. V was cut by 4 bases and J by 0 bases, with 4 bases left in between. CDR1 and CDR2 (germline): SGHRS, YFSETQ. CDR3 amino acids: CASSADQETQYF. The DNA for the CDR3 is TGCGCCAGCAGCGCGGACCAAGAGACCCAGTACTTC.

This chain connects TRBV30 to TRBJ1-1; D remains ambiguous. The V gene's germline CDR1 is GTSNPN and CDR2 SVGIG (reference sequence). V was shortened by 5 bases and J by 8 bases, with 12 bases between the two germline ends. CDR3 length: 11 amino acids. The CDR3 nucleotides are TGTGCCTGGGAGTCGGGTCTGGAAGCTTTCTTT. Its protein is CAWESGLEAFF.

The chain recombines TRBV6-6 with TRBJ2-7, with D hard to call. CDR1 MNHNY and CDR2 SVGAGI come from the germline V gene (reference sequence). This CDR3 has 11 amino acids. V was trimmed by 4 bases and J by 2 bases, leaving 3 bases between them. As DNA, the CDR3 is TGTGCCAGCAGTTCTGCCTACGAGCAGTACTTC. Translating it yields CASSSAYEQYF.

CDR3 in DNA: TGTGCCAGCCCCAGGCGACGGGGAATTGGCTATGGCTACACCTTC. This gives the protein CASPRRRGIGYGYTF. The chain joins TRBV21-1 to TRBJ1-2. TRBV21-1 represents a pseudogene. The CDR3 runs 15 residues.